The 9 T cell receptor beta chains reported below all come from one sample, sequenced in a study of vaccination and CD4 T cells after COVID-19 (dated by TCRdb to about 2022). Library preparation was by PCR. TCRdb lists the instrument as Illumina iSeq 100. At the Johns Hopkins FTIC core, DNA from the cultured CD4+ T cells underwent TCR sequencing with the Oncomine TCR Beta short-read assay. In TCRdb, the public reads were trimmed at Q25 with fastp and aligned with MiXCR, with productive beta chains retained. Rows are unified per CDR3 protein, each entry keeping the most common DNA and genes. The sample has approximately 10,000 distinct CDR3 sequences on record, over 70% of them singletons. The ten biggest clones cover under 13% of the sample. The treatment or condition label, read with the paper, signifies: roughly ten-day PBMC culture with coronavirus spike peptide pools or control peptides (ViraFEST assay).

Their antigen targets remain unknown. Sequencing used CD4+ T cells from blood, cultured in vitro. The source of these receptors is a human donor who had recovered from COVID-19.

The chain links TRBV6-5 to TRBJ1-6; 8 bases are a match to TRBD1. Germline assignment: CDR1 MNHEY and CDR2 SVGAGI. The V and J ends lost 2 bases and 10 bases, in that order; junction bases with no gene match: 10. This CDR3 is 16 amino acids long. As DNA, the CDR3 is TGTGCCAGCAGTTACGGCAGGGGGCGCCCAGGATCACCCCTCCACTTT. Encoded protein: CASSYGRGRPGSPLHF.

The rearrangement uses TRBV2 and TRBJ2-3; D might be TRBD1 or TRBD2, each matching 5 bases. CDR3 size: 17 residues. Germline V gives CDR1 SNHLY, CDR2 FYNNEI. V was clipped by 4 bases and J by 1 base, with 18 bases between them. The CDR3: CASSGGFWGSGTDTQYF. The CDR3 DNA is TGTGCCAGCAGTGGGGGGTTTTGGGGGAGCGGCACAGATACGCAGTATTTT.

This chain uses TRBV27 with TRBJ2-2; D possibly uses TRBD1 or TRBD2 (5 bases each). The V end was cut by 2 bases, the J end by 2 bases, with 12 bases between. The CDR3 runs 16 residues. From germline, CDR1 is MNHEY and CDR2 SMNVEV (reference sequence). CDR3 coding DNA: TGTGCCAGCAGTTTAGAGGGGCCGTCAAACACCGGGGAGCTGTTTTTT. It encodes CASSLEGPSNTGELFF.

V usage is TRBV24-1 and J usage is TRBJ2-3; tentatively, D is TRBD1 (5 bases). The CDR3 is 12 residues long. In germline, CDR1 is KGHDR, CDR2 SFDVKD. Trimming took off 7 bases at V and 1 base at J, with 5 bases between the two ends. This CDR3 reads CATSRGTDTQYF. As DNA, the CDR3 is TGTGCCACCAGCAGGGGCACAGATACGCAGTATTTT.

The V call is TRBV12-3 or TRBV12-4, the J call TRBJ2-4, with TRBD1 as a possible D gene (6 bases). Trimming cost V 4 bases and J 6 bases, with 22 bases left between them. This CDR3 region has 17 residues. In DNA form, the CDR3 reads TGTGCCAGCAGTTCCATCCTTGCGTCGACAGGACGAAACATTCAGTACTTC. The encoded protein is CASSSILASTGRNIQYF.

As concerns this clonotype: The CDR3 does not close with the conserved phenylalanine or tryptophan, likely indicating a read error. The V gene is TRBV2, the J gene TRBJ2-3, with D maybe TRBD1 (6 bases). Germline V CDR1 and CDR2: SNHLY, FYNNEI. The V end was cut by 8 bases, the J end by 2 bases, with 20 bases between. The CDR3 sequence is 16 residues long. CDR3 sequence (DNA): TGTGCCAGCCAATCTCGTTCCGGGACATACACAGATACGCAGTATCTT. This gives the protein CASQSRSGTYTDTQYL.

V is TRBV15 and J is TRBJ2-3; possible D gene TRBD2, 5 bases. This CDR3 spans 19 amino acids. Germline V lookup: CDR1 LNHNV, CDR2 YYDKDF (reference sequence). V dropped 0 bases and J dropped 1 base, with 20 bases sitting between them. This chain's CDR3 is CATSRDLGGGALGTDTQYF. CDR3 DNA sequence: TGTGCCACCAGCAGAGATTTAGGAGGCGGAGCTCTGGGCACAGATACGCAGTATTTT. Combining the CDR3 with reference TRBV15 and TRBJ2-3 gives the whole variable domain DAMVIQNPRYQVTQFGKPVTLSCSQTLNHNVMYWYQQKSSQAPKLLFHYYDKDFNNEADTPDNFQSRRPNTSFCFLDIRSPGLGDTAMYLCATSRDLGGGALGTDTQYFGPGTRLTVL.

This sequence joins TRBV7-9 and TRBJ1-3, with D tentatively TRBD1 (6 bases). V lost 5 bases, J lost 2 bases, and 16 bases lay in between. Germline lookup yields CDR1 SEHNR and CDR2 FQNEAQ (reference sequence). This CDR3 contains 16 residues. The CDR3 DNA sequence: TGTGCCAGCAGCCGTAAAACAGGGTGGCCTGGAAACACCATATATTTT. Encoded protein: CASSRKTGWPGNTIYF.

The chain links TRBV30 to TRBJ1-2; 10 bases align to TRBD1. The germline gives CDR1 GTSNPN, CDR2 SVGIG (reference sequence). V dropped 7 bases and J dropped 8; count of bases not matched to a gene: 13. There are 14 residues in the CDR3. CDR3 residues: CASLRDRGSNGYTF. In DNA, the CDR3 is TGTGCCTCCCTCCGGGACAGGGGATCTAACGGCTACACCTTC.